These 23 T cell receptor beta chains originate from one sample sequenced in a study of CD8 T cells in Susac syndrome. An amount of RNA that ranged from roughly 0.5 to 1 ug was reverse transcribed with random hexamers. A single record per CDR3 protein comes from TCRdb applying MiXCR to the immunoSEQ multiplex PCR reads. The sample shows about 70,000 distinct CDR3 sequences, 96% of them seen only once. Sequences were obtained from CD4+ T cells from PBMCs. The source is a human donor with multiple sclerosis.

V gene TRBV7-8 combines with J gene TRBJ2-1, with D unresolved. This CDR3 region has 14 residues. Germline V lookup: CDR1 SGHVS, CDR2 FQNEAQ. V lost 4 bases to trimming and J lost 6 bases, with 13 bases between them. In DNA form, the CDR3 reads TGTGCCAGCAGCTACACCGAGCTGACCAATGAGCAGTTCTTC. As protein: CASSYTELTNEQFF. Using reference TRBV7-8 and TRBJ2-1 for the parts outside the CDR3, the full variable domain is GAGVSQSPRYKVAKRGQDVALRCDPISGHVSLFWYQQALGQGPEFLTYFQNEAQLDKSGLPSDRFFAERPEGSVSTLKIQRTQQEDSAVYLCASSYTELTNEQFFGPGTRLTVL.

This chain links TRBV20-1 with TRBJ2-1, with D possibly being TRBD1 (5 bases). V lost 3 bases and J 6 bases, leaving 12 bases between the germline ends. Per the germline V gene, CDR1 is DFQATT and CDR2 is SNEGSKA (reference sequence). The CDR3 spans 13 residues. The CDR3 loop reads CSARGLKFNEQFF. DNA of the CDR3: TGCAGTGCTAGGGGGCTAAAGTTCAATGAGCAGTTCTTC.

The chain carries TRBV11-3 and TRBJ2-1; perhaps TRBD2 as D (6 bases). The CDR3 contains 16 residues. The germline CDR1 and CDR2 sequences are SGHNT and YENEEA. The V and J ends lost 5 bases and 5 bases respectively, with 19 bases between them. CDR3 sequence reads: CASSPQPSGSNNEQFF. Here the CDR3 DNA reads TGTGCCAGCAGCCCCCAACCCAGCGGGTCGAACAATGAGCAGTTCTTC.

The chain employs TRBV6-1 and TRBJ2-7, with D perhaps matching TRBD1 (5 bases). With 4 bases removed from V and 0 bases from J, the gap between germline ends came to 13 bases. Per the germline V gene, CDR1 is MNHNS and CDR2 is SASEGT. The CDR3 sequence is 15 residues long. CDR3 sequence reads: CASSGLRASSYEQYF. In DNA form, the CDR3 reads TGTGCCAGCAGTGGTCTCAGGGCCAGCTCCTACGAGCAGTACTTC.

V and J are TRBV19 and TRBJ1-2; 10 bases are a match to TRBD1. The CDR3 contains 14 residues. Per the germline V gene, CDR1 is LNHDA and CDR2 is SQIVND (reference sequence). V dropped 4 bases and J dropped 7; count of bases not matched to a gene: 6. The CDR3 region is CASSNRDRGGGYTF. In nucleotides, the CDR3 is TGTGCCAGTAGTAACCGGGACAGGGGAGGTGGCTACACCTTC.

This sequence joins TRBV20-1 and TRBJ2-3; D is tentatively TRBD1 or TRBD2 (5 bases each). V lost 0 bases to trimming and J lost 3 bases, with 13 bases between them. The CDR3 is 15 amino acids. The germline CDR1 and CDR2 sequences are DFQATT and SNEGSKA (reference sequence). For the CDR3, the DNA is TGCAGTGCTAGAGAGGTGGGGACGATAACAGATACGCAGTATTTT. It translates to CSAREVGTITDTQYF.

This chain joins TRBV28 and TRBJ2-1, with 8 nucleotides matching TRBD1. The CDR3 runs 15 residues. From germline, CDR1 is MDHEN and CDR2 SYDVKM. V was clipped by 5 bases and J by 2 bases; unmatched bases: 5. The CDR3 here is CASSRAGGTYNEQFF. The CDR3 DNA reads as TGTGCCAGCAGTAGGGCAGGGGGCACCTACAATGAGCAGTTCTTC.

The rearrangement links TRBV12-3 or TRBV12-4 to TRBJ2-2, with 9 bases identical to TRBD1. V dropped 5 bases and J dropped 4; count of bases not matched to a gene: 8. The CDR3 runs to 16 residues. CDR3: CASSPLQGAGTGELFF. Here the CDR3 DNA reads TGTGCCAGCAGTCCCTTACAGGGGGCAGGCACCGGGGAGCTGTTTTTT.

The rearrangement joins TRBV4-3 to TRBJ2-7; weak D call: TRBD1 (6 bases). The CDR3 is 14 amino acids. Germline CDR1 reads LGHNA; CDR2 reads YSLEER. Trimming took off 0 bases at V and 3 bases at J, with 9 bases between the two ends. The CDR3 coding sequence is TGCGCCAGCAGCCAAGAGCCAGGGGACTACGAGCAGTACTTC. This sequence encodes CASSQEPGDYEQYF.

V gene TRBV3-1 combines with J gene TRBJ1-2; 9 bases line up with TRBD1. The CDR3 contains 15 residues. Germline CDR1 LGHDT, CDR2 YNNKEL (reference sequence). With 4 bases clipped from V and 2 bases from J, the junction kept 5 bases outside the gene matches. CDR3 sequence (DNA): TGTGCCAGCAGCCCCAGAGACAGGGGGAACTATGGCTACACCTTC. Amino acids: CASSPRDRGNYGYTF. Full variable domain (remainder filled in from reference TRBV3-1 and TRBJ1-2): DTAVSQTPKYLVTQMGNDKSIKCEQNLGHDTMYWYKQDSKKFLKIMFSYNNKELIINETVPNRFSPKSPDKAHLNLHINSLELGDSAVYFCASSPRDRGNYGYTFGSGTRLTVV.

The chain links TRBV5-1 to TRBJ1-5, with unresolved D. Per germline, CDR1 SGHRS and CDR2 YFSETQ. V was cut by 0 bases and J by 0 bases, with 7 bases left in between. This CDR3 has 15 amino acids. The CDR3 region has the DNA TGCGCCAGCAGCTTGGACGGATATAGCAATCAGCCCCAGCATTTT. Protein sequence: CASSLDGYSNQPQHF. Full variable domain (missing parts from reference TRBV5-1 and TRBJ1-5): KAGVTQTPRYLIKTRGQQVTLSCSPISGHRSVSWYQQTPGQGLQFLFEYFSETQRNKGNFPGRFSGRQFSNSRSEMNVSTLELGDSALYLCASSLDGYSNQPQHFGDGTRLSIL.

The chain recombines TRBV20-1 with TRBJ1-1; 8 nucleotides match TRBD1. The V and J ends lost 7 bases and 1 base, in that order; junction bases with no gene match: 11. The CDR3 length is 15 residues. Germline CDR1 DFQATT, CDR2 SNEGSKA (reference sequence). For the CDR3, the DNA is TGCAGTGTCAGGGGGCAGGGAGCGGCGAACACTGAAGCTTTCTTT. It encodes CSVRGQGAANTEAFF.

The chain employs TRBV2 and TRBJ2-2; D is unclear. Looked up from germline, CDR1 is SNHLY and CDR2 is FYNNEI. The CDR3 is 14 residues long. The germline V and J ends were trimmed by 3 bases and 2 bases, with 7 bases remaining between them. The CDR3 DNA follows: TGTGCCAGCAGTGAGTGGCATAACACCGGGGAGCTGTTTTTT. It yields the protein CASSEWHNTGELFF.

The V call is TRBV29-1, the J call TRBJ2-2; 8 bases align to TRBD2. The CDR3 loop spans 14 amino acids. The germline gives CDR1 SQVTM, CDR2 ANQGSEA. Losses at the gene ends were 2 bases for V and 3 bases for J; bases not matched to a gene: 2. CDR3: CSVERGGDTGELFF. The CDR3 nucleotides read TGCAGCGTTGAACGGGGGGGCGACACCGGGGAGCTGTTTTTT.

The chain couples TRBV5-1 to TRBJ2-6; the match to TRBD1 covers 10 bases. J was trimmed by 1 base and V by 4 bases; bases with no gene match: 5. The CDR3 runs to 17 residues. The germline CDR1 and CDR2 sequences are SGHRS and YFSETQ. CDR3 amino acids: CASSPGTGVSGANVLTF. The CDR3 DNA reads as TGCGCCAGCAGCCCCGGGACAGGGGTATCTGGGGCCAACGTCCTGACTTTC.

Worth noting for this clonotype: At one boundary the junction diverges from the germline segment, which might be a read error. This chain connects TRBV2 to TRBJ2-5; possibly TRBD2 for D (6 bases). This CDR3 comprises 12 residues. The germline V gene encodes CDR1 SNHLY and CDR2 FYNNEI. In DNA form, the CDR3 reads TGTGCCAGCCAGACTAGTGCAGAGGCCCAGTACTTC. Its translation is CASQTSAEAQYF.

This clonotype was observed once. This chain uses TRBV4-1 with TRBJ2-7, with D possibly being TRBD1 (6 bases). This CDR3 contains 14 residues. Germline values: CDR1 MGHRA, CDR2 YSYEKL. The V and J ends lost 3 bases and 3 bases respectively, with 12 bases between them. The CDR3 is CASSHGQQVYEQYF. CDR3 nucleotides: TGCGCCAGCAGCCACGGACAGCAAGTCTACGAGCAGTACTTC.

The chain has TRBV2 and TRBJ1-2; no firm D call. Trimming took off 1 base at V and 1 base at J, with 7 bases between the two ends. This CDR3 is built from 14 residues. Looked up from germline, CDR1 is SNHLY and CDR2 is FYNNEI. The CDR3 nucleotides read TGTGCCAGCAGTGAAGTTCCGGATAACTATGGCTACACCTTC. Translated: CASSEVPDNYGYTF.

This rearrangement joins TRBV7-9 to TRBJ1-4; no clear D. The CDR3 is 12 amino acids. V shed 5 bases and J shed 6 bases, with 7 bases lying between them. Germline V gene lookup returns CDR1 SEHNR and CDR2 FQNEAQ (reference sequence). The CDR3 region is CASSPDDEKLFF. In DNA form, the CDR3 reads TGTGCCAGCAGCCCAGATGATGAAAAACTGTTTTTT. Drawing the rest from reference TRBV7-9 and TRBJ1-4, the complete variable domain is DTGVSQNPRHKITKRGQNVTFRCDPISEHNRLYWYRQTLGQGPEFLTYFQNEAQLEKSRLLSDRFSAERPKGSFSTLEIQRTEQGDSAMYLCASSPDDEKLFFGSGTQLSVL.

The genes are TRBV12-3 or TRBV12-4 and TRBJ2-3, with 10 nucleotides matching TRBD1. V lost 5 bases, J lost 0 bases, and 17 bases stayed unmatched. This CDR3 comprises 20 residues. CDR3 bases: TGTGCCAGCAGTCATAAGACGGGACAGGGGAGGGTGGTTAGCACAGATACGCAGTATTTT. Translating it yields CASSHKTGQGRVVSTDTQYF.

This chain uses TRBV5-4 with TRBJ1-4, with D uncertain. V lost 0 bases, J lost 5 bases, and 11 bases lay in between. The CDR3 is 15 residues long. Germline CDR1 and CDR2: SGHNT and YYREEE (reference sequence). The CDR3 DNA reads TGTGCCAGCAGCTTGGCCGGCTCTGGAAATGAAAAACTGTTTTTT. Its translation: CASSLAGSGNEKLFF. Using reference TRBV5-4 and TRBJ1-4 for the parts outside the CDR3, the full variable domain is ETGVTQSPTHLIKTRGQQVTLRCSSQSGHNTVSWYQQALGQGPQFIFQYYREEENGRGNFPPRFSGLQFPNYSSELNVNALELDDSALYLCASSLAGSGNEKLFFGSGTQLSVL.

This rearrangement joins TRBV20-1 to TRBJ1-2, with 7 bases lining up with TRBD1. This CDR3 comprises 14 residues. From germline, CDR1 is DFQATT and CDR2 SNEGSKA (reference sequence). V was clipped by 5 bases and J by 6 bases; unmatched bases: 12. The CDR3 here is CSAPQGQLGNGYTF. The CDR3 nucleotides are TGCAGTGCTCCACAGGGACAGTTGGGCAATGGCTACACCTTC.

The rearrangement joins TRBV10-3 to TRBJ1-2, with TRBD1 as a possible D gene (5 bases). The CDR3 contains 16 residues. Germline-derived CDR1 and CDR2 are ENHRY and SYGVKD. Trimming took off 0 bases at V and 0 bases at J, with 11 bases between the two ends. CDR3 sequence (DNA): TGTGCCATCAGTGAGTCGAAAGACAGAGCTAACTATGGCTACACCTTC. Translating gives CAISESKDRANYGYTF.